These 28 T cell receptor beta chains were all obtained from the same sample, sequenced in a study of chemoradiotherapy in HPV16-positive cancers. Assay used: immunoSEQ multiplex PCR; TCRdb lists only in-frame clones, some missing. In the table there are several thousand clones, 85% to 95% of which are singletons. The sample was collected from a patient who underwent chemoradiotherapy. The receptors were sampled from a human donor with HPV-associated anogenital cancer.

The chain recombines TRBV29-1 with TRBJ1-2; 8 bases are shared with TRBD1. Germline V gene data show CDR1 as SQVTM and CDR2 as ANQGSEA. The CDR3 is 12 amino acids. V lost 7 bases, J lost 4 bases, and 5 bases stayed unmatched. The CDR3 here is CSARTGPYGYTF. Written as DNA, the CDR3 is TGCAGCGCGCGGACAGGGCCCTATGGCTACACCTTC.

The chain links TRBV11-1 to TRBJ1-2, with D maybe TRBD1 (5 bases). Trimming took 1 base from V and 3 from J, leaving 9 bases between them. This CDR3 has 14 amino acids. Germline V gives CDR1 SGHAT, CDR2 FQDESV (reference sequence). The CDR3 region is CASSLGVGDYGYTF. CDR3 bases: TGTGCCAGCAGCTTAGGCGTAGGGGACTATGGCTACACCTTC.

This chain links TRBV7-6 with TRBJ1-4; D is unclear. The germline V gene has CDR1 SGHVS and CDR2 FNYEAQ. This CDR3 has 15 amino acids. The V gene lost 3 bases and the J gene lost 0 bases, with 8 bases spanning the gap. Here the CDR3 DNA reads TGTGCCAGCAGCTTTACCCCCGCAACTAATGAAAAACTGTTTTTT. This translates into CASSFTPATNEKLFF. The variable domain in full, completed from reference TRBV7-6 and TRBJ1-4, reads GAGVSQSPRYKVTKRGQDVALRCDPISGHVSLYWYRQALGQGPEFLTYFNYEAQQDKSGLPNDRFSAERPEGSISTLTIQRTEQRDSAMYRCASSFTPATNEKLFFGSGTQLSVL.

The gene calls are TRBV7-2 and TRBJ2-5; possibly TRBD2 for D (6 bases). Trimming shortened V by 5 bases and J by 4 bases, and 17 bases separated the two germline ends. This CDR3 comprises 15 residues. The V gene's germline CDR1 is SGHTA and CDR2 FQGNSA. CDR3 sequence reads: CASSPMASVIETQYF. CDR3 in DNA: TGTGCCAGCAGCCCAATGGCTAGCGTAATAGAGACCCAGTACTTC.

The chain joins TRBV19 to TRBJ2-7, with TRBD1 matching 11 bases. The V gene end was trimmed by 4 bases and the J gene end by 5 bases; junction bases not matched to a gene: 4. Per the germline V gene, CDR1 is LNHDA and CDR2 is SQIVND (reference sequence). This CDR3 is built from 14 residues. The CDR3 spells CASSTDRGLNEQYF. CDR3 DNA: TGTGCCAGTAGTACGGACAGGGGGCTAAACGAGCAGTACTTC.

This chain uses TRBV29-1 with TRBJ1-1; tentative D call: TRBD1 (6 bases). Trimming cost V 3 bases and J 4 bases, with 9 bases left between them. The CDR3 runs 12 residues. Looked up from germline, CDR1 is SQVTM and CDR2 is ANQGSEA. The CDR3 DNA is TGCAGCGTTGATTCCAGGGGCACTGAAGCTTTCTTT. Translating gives CSVDSRGTEAFF.

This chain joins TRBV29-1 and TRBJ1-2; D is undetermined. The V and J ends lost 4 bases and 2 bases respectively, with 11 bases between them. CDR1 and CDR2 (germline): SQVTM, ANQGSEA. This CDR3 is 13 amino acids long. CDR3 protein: CSVGAVGNYGYTF. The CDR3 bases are TGCAGCGTTGGCGCGGTCGGAAACTATGGCTACACCTTC.

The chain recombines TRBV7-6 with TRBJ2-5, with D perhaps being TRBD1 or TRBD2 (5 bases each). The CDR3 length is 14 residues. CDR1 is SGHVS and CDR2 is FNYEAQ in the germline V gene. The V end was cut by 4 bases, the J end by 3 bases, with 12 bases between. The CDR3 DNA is TGTGCCAGCAGCTCCCGGGACGCCGAAGAGACCCAGTACTTC. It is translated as CASSSRDAEETQYF.

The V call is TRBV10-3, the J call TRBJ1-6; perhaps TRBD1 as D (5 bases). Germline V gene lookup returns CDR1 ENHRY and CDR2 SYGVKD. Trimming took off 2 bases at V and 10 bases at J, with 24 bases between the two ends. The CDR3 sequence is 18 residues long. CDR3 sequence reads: CAISEPWARHGGNSPLHF. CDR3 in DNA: TGTGCCATCAGTGAGCCGTGGGCGCGACACGGGGGTAACTCACCCCTCCACTTT.

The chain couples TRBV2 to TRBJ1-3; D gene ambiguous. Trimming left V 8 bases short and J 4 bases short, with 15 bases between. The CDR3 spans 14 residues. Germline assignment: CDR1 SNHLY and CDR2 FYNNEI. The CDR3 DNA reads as TGTGCCAGCTGGTCGGGGATCTCCGGAAACACCATATATTTT. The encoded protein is CASWSGISGNTIYF.

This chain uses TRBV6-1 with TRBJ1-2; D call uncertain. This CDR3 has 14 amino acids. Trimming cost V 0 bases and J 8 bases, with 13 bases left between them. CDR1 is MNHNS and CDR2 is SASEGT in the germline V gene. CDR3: CASSEAGSSDGYTF. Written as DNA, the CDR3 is TGTGCCAGCAGTGAAGCGGGCAGCTCGGACGGCTACACCTTC.

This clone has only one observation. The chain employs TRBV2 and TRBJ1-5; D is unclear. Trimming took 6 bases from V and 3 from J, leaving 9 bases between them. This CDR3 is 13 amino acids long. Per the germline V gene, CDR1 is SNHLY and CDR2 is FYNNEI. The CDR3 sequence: CASSPDPNQPQHF. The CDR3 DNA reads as TGTGCCAGCAGCCCGGACCCCAATCAGCCCCAGCATTTT. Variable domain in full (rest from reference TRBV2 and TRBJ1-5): EPEVTQTPSHQVTQMGQEVILRCVPISNHLYFYWYRQILGQKVEFLVSFYNNEISEKSEIFDDQFSVERPDGSNFTLKIRSTKLEDSAMYFCASSPDPNQPQHFGDGTRLSIL.

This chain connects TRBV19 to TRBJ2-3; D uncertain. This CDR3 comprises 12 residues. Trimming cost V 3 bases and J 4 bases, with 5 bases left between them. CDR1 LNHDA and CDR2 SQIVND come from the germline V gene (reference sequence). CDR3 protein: CASSIWADTQYF. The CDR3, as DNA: TGTGCCAGTAGTATCTGGGCAGATACGCAGTATTTT.

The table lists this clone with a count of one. CDR3 protein: CASSLGGGPEKLFF. The DNA for the CDR3 is TGTGCCAGCAGCTTAGGGGGCGGGCCCGAAAAACTGTTTTTT. The V call is TRBV7-9, the J call TRBJ1-4; TRBD1 is a possible D gene (5 bases). The V gene's germline CDR1 is SEHNR and CDR2 FQNEAQ (reference sequence). Trimming removed 1 base at V and 8 bases at J, with 11 bases between. The CDR3 covers 14 residues.

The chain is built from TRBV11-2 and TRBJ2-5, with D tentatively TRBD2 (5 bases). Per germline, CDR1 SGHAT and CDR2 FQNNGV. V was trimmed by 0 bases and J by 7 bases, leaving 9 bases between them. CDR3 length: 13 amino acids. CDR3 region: CASSLESGGTQYF. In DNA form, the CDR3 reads TGTGCCAGCAGCTTAGAGTCCGGAGGGACCCAGTACTTC.

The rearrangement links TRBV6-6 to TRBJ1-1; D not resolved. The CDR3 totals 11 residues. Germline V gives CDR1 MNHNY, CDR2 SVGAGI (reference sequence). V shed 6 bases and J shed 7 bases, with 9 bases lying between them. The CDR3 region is CASRWGVEAFF. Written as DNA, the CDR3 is TGTGCCAGCAGATGGGGTGTTGAAGCTTTCTTT.

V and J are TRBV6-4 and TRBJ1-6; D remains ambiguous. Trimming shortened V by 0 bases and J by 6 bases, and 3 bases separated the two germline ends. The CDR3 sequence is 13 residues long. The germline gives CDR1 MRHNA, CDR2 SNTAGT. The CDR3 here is CASSDSSNSPLHF. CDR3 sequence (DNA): TGTGCCAGCAGTGACTCGAGTAATTCACCCCTCCACTTT.

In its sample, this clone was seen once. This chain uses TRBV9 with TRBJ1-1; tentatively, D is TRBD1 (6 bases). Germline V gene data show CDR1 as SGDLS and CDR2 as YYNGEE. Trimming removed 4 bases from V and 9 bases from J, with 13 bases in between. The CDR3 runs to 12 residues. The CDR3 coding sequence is TGTGCCAGCAGCCCAGGTGGGGGGCAAGCTTTCTTT. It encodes CASSPGGGQAFF.

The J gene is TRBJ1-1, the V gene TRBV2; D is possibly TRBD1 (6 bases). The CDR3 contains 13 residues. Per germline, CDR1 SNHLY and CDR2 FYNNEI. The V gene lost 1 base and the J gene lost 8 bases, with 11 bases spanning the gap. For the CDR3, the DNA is TGTGCCAGCAGTGAAGACCACGGACAGGAAGCTTTCTTT. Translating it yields CASSEDHGQEAFF.

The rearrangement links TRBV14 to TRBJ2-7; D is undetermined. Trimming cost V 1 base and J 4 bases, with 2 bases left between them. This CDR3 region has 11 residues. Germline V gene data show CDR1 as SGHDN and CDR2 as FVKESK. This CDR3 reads CASSQGYEQYF. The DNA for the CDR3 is TGTGCCAGCAGCCAAGGATACGAGCAGTACTTC.

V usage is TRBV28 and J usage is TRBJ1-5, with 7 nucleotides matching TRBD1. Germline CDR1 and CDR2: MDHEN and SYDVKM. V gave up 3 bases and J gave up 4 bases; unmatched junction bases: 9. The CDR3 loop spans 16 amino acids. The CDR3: CASSFNAGGFNQPQHF. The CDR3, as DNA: TGTGCCAGCAGTTTTAACGCAGGGGGGTTTAATCAGCCCCAGCATTTT.

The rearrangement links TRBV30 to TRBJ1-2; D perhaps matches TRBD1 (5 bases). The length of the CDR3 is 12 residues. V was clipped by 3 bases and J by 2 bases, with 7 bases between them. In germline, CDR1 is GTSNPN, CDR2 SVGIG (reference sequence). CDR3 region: CAWRTDNYGYTF. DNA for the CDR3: TGTGCCTGGAGGACAGACAACTATGGCTACACCTTC.

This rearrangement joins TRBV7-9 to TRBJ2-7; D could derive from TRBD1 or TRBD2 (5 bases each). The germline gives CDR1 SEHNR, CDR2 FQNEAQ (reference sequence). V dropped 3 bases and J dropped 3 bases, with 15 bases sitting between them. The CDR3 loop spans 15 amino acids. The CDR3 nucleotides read TGTGCCAGCAGCTTTCAAGGGACGGTAAACTACGAGCAGTACTTC. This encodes CASSFQGTVNYEQYF. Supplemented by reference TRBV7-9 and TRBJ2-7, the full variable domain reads DTGVSQNPRHKITKRGQNVTFRCDPISEHNRLYWYRQTLGQGPEFLTYFQNEAQLEKSRLLSDRFSAERPKGSFSTLEIQRTEQGDSAMYLCASSFQGTVNYEQYFGPGTRLTVT.

The CDR3, as DNA: TGTGCCAGCAGTGAACCTACAGGGGTTCAGCCCCAGCATTTT. Its protein is CASSEPTGVQPQHF. V and J are TRBV6-1 and TRBJ1-5; 7 bases are shared with TRBD1. The J segment lost 6 bases and the V segment lost 2 bases, leaving 4 bases of the junction unmatched. The CDR3 spans 14 residues. Germline V gene lookup returns CDR1 MNHNS and CDR2 SASEGT.

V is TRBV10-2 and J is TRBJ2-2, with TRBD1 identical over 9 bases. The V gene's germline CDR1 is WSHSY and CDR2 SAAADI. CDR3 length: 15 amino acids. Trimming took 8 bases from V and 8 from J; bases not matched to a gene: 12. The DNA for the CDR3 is TGCGCCAGCGGAACTTCGGACAGGGGATCAGGGGAGCTGTTTTTT. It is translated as CASGTSDRGSGELFF.

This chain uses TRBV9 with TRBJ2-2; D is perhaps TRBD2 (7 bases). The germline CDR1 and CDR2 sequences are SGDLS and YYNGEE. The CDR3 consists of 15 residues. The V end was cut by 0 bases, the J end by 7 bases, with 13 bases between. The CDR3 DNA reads TGTGCCAGCAGCGTAGAGGGGGGGCGAGGCGGGGAGCTGTTTTTT. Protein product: CASSVEGGRGGELFF.

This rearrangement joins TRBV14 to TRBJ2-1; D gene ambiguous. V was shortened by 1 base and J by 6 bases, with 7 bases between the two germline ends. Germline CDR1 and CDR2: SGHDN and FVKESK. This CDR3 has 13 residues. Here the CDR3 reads CASSQGWGNEQFF. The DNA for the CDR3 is TGTGCCAGCAGCCAAGGGTGGGGCAATGAGCAGTTCTTC.

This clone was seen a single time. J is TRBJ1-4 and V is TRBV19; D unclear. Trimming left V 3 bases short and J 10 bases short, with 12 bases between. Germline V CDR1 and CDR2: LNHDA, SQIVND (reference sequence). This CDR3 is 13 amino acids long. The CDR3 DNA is TGTGCCAGTAGTATGGGATCACAAAGAAAACTGTTTTTT. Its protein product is CASSMGSQRKLFF.